This TCR beta chain was recovered during a study of blood T cell repertoires in COVID-19. The CDR3 contains 13 residues. Germline CDR1 reads SGHTA; CDR2 reads FQGNSA. Deletions cut 0 bases from V and 9 bases from J, with 9 bases between. Assay used: immunoSEQ multiplex PCR; TCRdb lists only in-frame clones, some missing. The data contain more than 110,000 clones, roughly 84% of them singletons. Assignment of participants to cohorts was predicated upon participant-reported clinical history. The chain carries TRBV7-2 and TRBJ2-1, with D possibly being TRBD2 (6 bases). The receptor's source is a man aged 35-49 years with acute COVID-19. Material: PBMCs or T cells enriched from blood (not recorded which). CDR3: CASSLAVGGEQFF. CDR3 coding DNA: TGTGCCAGCAGCTTAGCGGTCGGGGGTGAGCAGTTCTTC.